The 10 T cell receptor beta chains given below trace back to one sample, sequenced in a study of cytomegalovirus exposure and HLA in healthy donors. 13 Jbeta primers and 60 Vbeta primers were used for the PCR. Some clones are missing from TCRdb's copy, which holds only in-frame ones; the method was immunoSEQ multiplex PCR. The sample lists around 200,000 clones, about 75% occurring once. Input material: PBMCs. The receptors were gathered from a male donor in good health and CMV-seronegative.

Here the CDR3 DNA reads TGTGCTAGTGGTTCGGAGGAGACCCAGTACTTC. It codes for CASGSEETQYF. The V gene is TRBV12-5, the J gene TRBJ2-5; D not resolved. Trimming left V 4 bases short and J 5 bases short, with 5 bases between. The CDR3 contains 11 residues. From germline, CDR1 is LGHNT and CDR2 FRNRAP.

The rearrangement joins TRBV5-8 to TRBJ1-6; possibly TRBD1 for D (5 bases). The CDR3 sequence is 14 residues long. Germline-derived CDR1 and CDR2 are SGHTS and YDEGEE. The V end was cut by 0 bases, the J end by 10 bases, with 11 bases between. Here the CDR3 DNA reads TGTGCCAGCAGCTTGGGCAGGGAGGACTCACCCCTCCACTTT. Its protein product is CASSLGREDSPLHF. Full variable domain (missing parts from reference TRBV5-8 and TRBJ1-6): EAGVTQSPTHLIKTRGQQATLRCSPISGHTSVYWYQQALGLGLQFLLWYDEGEERNRGNFPPRFSGRQFPNYSSELNVNALELEDSALYLCASSLGREDSPLHFGNGTRLTVT.

A few counts support this clone. This chain joins TRBV5-6 and TRBJ2-1; 11 bases map to TRBD2. This CDR3 has 15 residues. J was trimmed by 2 bases and V by 4 bases; bases with no gene match: 2. The germline V gene has CDR1 SGHDT and CDR2 YYEEEE. Here the CDR3 DNA reads TGTGCCAGCAGCGGGGGACTAGCGGCCTACAATGAGCAGTTCTTC. Translated: CASSGGLAAYNEQFF.

V gene TRBV28 combines with J gene TRBJ2-3; D not certain. This CDR3 comprises 14 residues. Germline CDR1 MDHEN, CDR2 SYDVKM. V shed 7 bases and J shed 2 bases, with 13 bases lying between them. The CDR3 region is CASTPIGYTDTQYF. CDR3 in DNA: TGTGCCAGCACCCCGATCGGGTACACAGATACGCAGTATTTT.

The J gene is TRBJ2-7, the V gene TRBV2; 8 bases fit TRBD2. V was pared by 0 bases and J by 3 bases, with 4 bases of the junction left unmatched. The CDR3 extends over 15 amino acids. Germline V lookup: CDR1 SNHLY, CDR2 FYNNEI. The CDR3 protein is CASSEALAGNYEQYF. DNA for the CDR3: TGTGCCAGCAGTGAAGCTTTAGCGGGAAACTACGAGCAGTACTTC.

This chain links TRBV7-9 with TRBJ2-7, with a weak D call TRBD1 (6 bases). Germline CDR1 is SEHNR and CDR2 is FQNEAQ (reference sequence). Trimming took off 3 bases at V and 3 bases at J, with 15 bases between the two ends. The CDR3 loop spans 15 amino acids. In nucleotides, the CDR3 is TGTGCCAGCAGCTTGACGGGACAAGGACTCTACGAGCAGTACTTC. Amino acids: CASSLTGQGLYEQYF.

V gene TRBV7-2 combines with J gene TRBJ1-5; unclear D gene. Germline CDR1 is SGHTA and CDR2 is FQGNSA. V lost 1 base, J lost 4 bases, and 5 bases lay in between. CDR3 length: 13 amino acids. The CDR3 DNA reads as TGTGCCAGCAGCTTAGTGCTAAATCAGCCCCAGCATTTT. It yields the protein CASSLVLNQPQHF.

This rearrangement joins TRBV6-6 to TRBJ1-1; TRBD1 aligns across 8 bases. V dropped 5 bases and J dropped 5; count of bases not matched to a gene: 10. This CDR3 comprises 15 residues. CDR1 and CDR2 (germline): MNHNY, SVGAGI (reference sequence). The CDR3 sequence: CASSDWAGGYTEAFF. The CDR3 DNA reads TGTGCCAGCAGTGACTGGGCAGGGGGCTATACTGAAGCTTTCTTT.

This clone has a handful of counts. The chain links TRBV9 to TRBJ2-1; TRBD2 matches at 11 bases. CDR1 and CDR2 (germline): SGDLS, YYNGEE. The CDR3 covers 18 residues. With 0 bases clipped from V and 1 base from J, the junction kept 6 bases outside the gene matches. The CDR3 protein is CASSVGGSGGASYNEQFF. DNA of the CDR3: TGTGCCAGCAGCGTAGGGGGTAGCGGGGGGGCATCCTACAATGAGCAGTTCTTC.

This clone appeared a few times. The chain employs TRBV9 and TRBJ1-4, with D uncertain. V lost 4 bases and J 7 bases, leaving 17 bases between the germline ends. The length of the CDR3 is 15 residues. Germline values: CDR1 SGDLS, CDR2 YYNGEE. In nucleotides, the CDR3 is TGTGCCAGCAGCCCCTACGTTAGTATATTTGAAAAACTGTTTTTT. Translated, it gives CASSPYVSIFEKLFF.